Listed below are T cell receptor beta chains from one sample, sequenced in a study of beta chain features in type 1 diabetes. Measured with immunoSEQ multiplex PCR; TCRdb has only the in-frame clones, and not every one. This table has roughly 150,000 clones, around a tenth appearing once. Sequencing input: central memory CD4+ T cells from blood. The receptors shown here come from a man aged 25-45 years with type 1 diabetes. CDR3s include the opening cysteine and the closing phenylalanine or tryptophan. Rows give clone size only sometimes, using once, few, many, or a class for an expanded clone.

>NA|14|TRBV7-6
CASSFGQGPEKLFF
>NA|16|TRBV23-1
CASSPRTGWPQDEQYF
>NA|16|TRBV9
CASSLVAGEDRETQYF
>few|16|TRBV25-1
CASSALTSGPTDTQYF
>NA|12|TRBV29-1
CSVEGPTGRVFF
>NA|15|TRBV5-1
CASSIRGSSTDTQYF
>few|14|TRBV4-3
CASSQDRQGDGYTF
>few|14|TRBV5-1
CASSYRQGDNEQFF
>NA|15|TRBV19
CASSIRGQGETEAFF
>few|15|TRBV7-9
CASSLRGSSGRAKYF
>NA|15|TRBV7-2
CASSLGQAASYEQYF
>NA|15|TRBV5-1
CASSLQGGSYNEQFF
>few|15|TRBV6-6
CASSYTPTEGGELFF
>NA|18|TRBV11-3
CASSLAPSRGGKDGELFF
>few|15|TRBV7-2
CASSLSLGGGETQYF
>few|15|TRBV9
CASTSGLAVTNEQFF
>NA|15|TRBV19
CAATQTGQNTGELFF
>few|13|TRBV18
CASSYTANTEAFF
>few|12|TRBV28
CASTPPEGTQYF
>NA|17|TRBV2
CASSDNVRALGVNEQFF
>NA|16|TRBV19
CASSWDRAGTYNEQFF
>few|15|TRBV5-1
CASSFLDRGTDTQYF
>NA|15|TRBV5-6
CASSLVGGRNYGYTF
>few|15|TRBV6-5
CASRRTLSSYNEQFF
>NA|15|TRBV19
CASASSGSGKNIQYF
>NA|15|TRBV2
CASSEMGQGQNIQYF
>NA|13|TRBV11-3
CASSLGTLDTQYF
>NA|15|TRBV9
CASSPTPGDGTEAFF
>NA|13|TRBV19
CASSLGHRETQYF
>few|14|TRBV7-2
CASSLGQIVHGYTF
>NA|13|TRBV18
CASSLDDSDTQYF
>NA|13|TRBV6-1
CASSERVRETQYF
>few|13|TRBV6-1
CASSARQSYEQYF
>NA|13|TRBV6-1
CASSPLGGEKLFF
>many|17|TRBV7-9
CASTTAAGHLNTGELFF
>NA|15|TRBV4-2
CASNTVSSGTNEQFF
>NA|13|TRBV6-1
CASSQGAGETQYF
>few|16|TRBV4-2
CASSQEFKTQNYEQYF
>few|15|TRBV5-4
CASSLGLAVQETQYF
>many|14|TRBV7-3
CASSLSGTTGQQYF
>few|14|TRBV30
CAWSRAGGTDTQYF
>NA|17|TRBV18
CASSPDWTSGDTDTQYF
>NA|13|TRBV29-1
CSVEGTGYNEQFF
>NA|16|TRBV7-8
CASSLVGGESSYEQYF
>few|13|TRBV29-1
CSVEGGAGDTQYF